One sample yielded the 14 T cell receptor beta chains listed below, sequenced in a study of blood T cell repertoires in COVID-19. The method was immunoSEQ multiplex PCR; TCRdb's version includes in-frame clones alone and lacks a portion of them. Among 300,000 to 350,000 clones listed, approximately 90% were seen once. The sequenced sample was peripheral blood. The source is a young man with COVID-19, enrolled during active disease.

This clone was observed a handful of times. The genes are TRBV6-2 or TRBV6-3 and TRBJ2-3; TRBD2 matches 14 bases. Germline V gives CDR1 MNHEY, CDR2 SVGEGT. Germline trimming cut 2 bases from V and 4 bases from J; bases unmatched to any gene: 2. The CDR3 loop spans 16 amino acids. Here the CDR3 reads CASSYGTSGRPDTQYF. The CDR3 bases are TGTGCCAGCAGTTACGGGACTAGCGGGAGACCAGATACGCAGTATTTT.

The chain uses TRBV7-9 and TRBJ2-1; TRBD1 matches at 9 bases. There are 18 residues in the CDR3. The germline V gene has CDR1 SEHNR and CDR2 FQNEAQ (reference sequence). V shed 5 bases and J 2 bases; nucleotides not matched to a gene: 13. In DNA form, the CDR3 reads TGTGCCAGCAGCCCGCACCTCAAACAGGGGGCCACCTACAATGAGCAGTTCTTC. Translation gives CASSPHLKQGATYNEQFF.

Only one count was recorded for this clone. The rearrangement uses TRBV6-5 and TRBJ2-7; TRBD1 agrees at 9 bases. Per germline, CDR1 MNHEY and CDR2 SVGAGI. There are 16 residues in the CDR3. V was clipped by 0 bases and J by 4 bases; unmatched bases: 7. This chain's CDR3 is CASSYSTGTGPYEQYF. The CDR3 DNA reads TGTGCCAGCAGTTACTCCACCGGGACAGGGCCATACGAGCAGTACTTC.

The chain joins TRBV5-1 to TRBJ2-3; 8 positions agree with TRBD1. CDR1 is SGHRS and CDR2 is YFSETQ in the germline V gene. With V trimmed by 1 base and J by 4 bases, 8 bases remained unmatched. The CDR3 spans 16 residues. Written as DNA, the CDR3 is TGCGCCAGCAGCTTGATGGGGCAGGGGGCCCCAGATACGCAGTATTTT. Its translation: CASSLMGQGAPDTQYF. Based on the CDR3 plus reference TRBV5-1 and TRBJ2-3, the full variable domain is KAGVTQTPRYLIKTRGQQVTLSCSPISGHRSVSWYQQTPGQGLQFLFEYFSETQRNKGNFPGRFSGRQFSNSRSEMNVSTLELGDSALYLCASSLMGQGAPDTQYFGPGTRLTVL.

The DNA of the CDR3 is TGTGCCAGCAGTCTAGGATGGACAGGGCAAGAGACCCAGTACTTC. Its protein is CASSLGWTGQETQYF. This rearrangement joins TRBV7-7 to TRBJ2-5; 8 bases agree with TRBD1. The CDR3 covers 15 residues. Germline assignment: CDR1 SSHAT and CDR2 FNYEAQ (reference sequence). Losses at the gene ends were 6 bases for V and 2 bases for J; bases not matched to a gene: 8.

This rearrangement joins TRBV5-1 to TRBJ2-3; TRBD2 agrees at 13 bases. The V gene's germline CDR1 is SGHRS and CDR2 YFSETQ. With V trimmed by 1 base and J by 3 bases, 5 bases remained unmatched. The CDR3 covers 17 residues. The CDR3 region has the DNA TGCGCCAGCAGCTTGTGGACTAGCGGGAGTCCTACAGATACGCAGTATTTT. Translating gives CASSLWTSGSPTDTQYF.

The rearrangement links TRBV3-1 (or the pseudogene TRBV3-2) to TRBJ2-2, with TRBD1 matching over 7 bases. CDR3 size: 15 residues. Germline assignment: CDR1 LGHDT and CDR2 YNNKEL (reference sequence). V shed 6 bases and J 4 bases; nucleotides not matched to a gene: 8. This chain's CDR3 is CASRPDRVGTGELFF. The CDR3 DNA reads TGTGCCAGCAGACCCGACAGGGTGGGCACCGGGGAGCTGTTTTTT.

The rearrangement joins TRBV5-6 to TRBJ1-2, with D perhaps TRBD1 (5 bases). Germline V lookup: CDR1 SGHDT, CDR2 YYEEEE. The CDR3 spans 13 residues. V was trimmed by 6 bases and J by 5 bases, leaving 14 bases between them. CDR3 coding DNA: TGTGCCAGCACCCCCCAGGGCGCGTATGGCTACACCTTC. Protein sequence: CASTPQGAYGYTF. Drawing the rest from reference TRBV5-6 and TRBJ1-2, the complete variable domain is DAGVTQSPTHLIKTRGQQVTLRCSPKSGHDTVSWYQQALGQGPQFIFQYYEEEERQRGNFPDRFSGHQFPNYSSELNVNALLLGDSALYLCASTPQGAYGYTFGSGTRLTVV.

This chain connects TRBV6-5 to TRBJ1-2; 9 nucleotides match TRBD1. Unmatched junction bases numbered 8, after V lost 6 bases and J lost 3 bases. Germline V gene data show CDR1 as MNHEY and CDR2 as SVGAGI. The CDR3 runs to 15 residues. CDR3 in DNA: TGTGCCAGCAGGAAGGGACAGGGCCTTGACTATGGCTACACCTTC. This translates into CASRKGQGLDYGYTF.

This clone appeared once. The chain uses TRBV19 and TRBJ1-2, with D tentatively TRBD1 (6 bases). Germline V gives CDR1 LNHDA, CDR2 SQIVND (reference sequence). With 3 bases removed from V and 4 bases from J, the gap between germline ends came to 12 bases. The CDR3 is 14 amino acids. Written as DNA, the CDR3 is TGTGCCAGTAGTATTCAGGACAGTCCCTATGGCTACACCTTC. Amino acid sequence: CASSIQDSPYGYTF.

The V gene is TRBV18, the J gene TRBJ1-1; D gene uncertain. Germline V CDR1 and CDR2: KGHSH, LQKENI. This CDR3 contains 16 residues. V was pared by 3 bases and J by 5 bases, with 19 bases between. The CDR3 loop reads CASSPSAARSGTEAFF. Written as DNA, the CDR3 is TGTGCCAGCTCACCCAGCGCCGCTAGGAGTGGGACTGAAGCTTTCTTT. Drawing the rest from reference TRBV18 and TRBJ1-1, the complete variable domain is NAGVMQNPRHLVRRRGQEARLRCSPMKGHSHVYWYRQLPEEGLKFMVYLQKENIIDESGMPKERFSAEFPKEGPSILRIQQVVRGDSAAYFCASSPSAARSGTEAFFGQGTRLTVV.

The J gene is TRBJ1-1, the V gene TRBV30; 9 bases fit TRBD1. Trimming removed 2 bases from V and 1 base from J; junction bases left unmatched: 11. The CDR3 loop spans 17 amino acids. The germline gives CDR1 GTSNPN, CDR2 SVGIG (reference sequence). In nucleotides, the CDR3 is TGTGCCTGGAGTCCACGTCCCCCGGGACAGGGGAACACTGAAGCTTTCTTT. It translates to CAWSPRPPGQGNTEAFF.

The chain recombines TRBV7-9 with TRBJ2-4, with D tentatively TRBD2 (6 bases). Trimming took 2 bases from V and 7 from J, leaving 12 bases between them. CDR1 SEHNR and CDR2 FQNEAQ come from the germline V gene (reference sequence). The length of the CDR3 is 14 residues. CDR3 DNA: TGTGCCAGCAGCTTACAGGGAGGAGCGAACATTCAGTACTTC. Amino acid sequence: CASSLQGGANIQYF.

The rearrangement uses TRBV18 and TRBJ1-2; D is unresolved. V was clipped by 3 bases and J by 2 bases, with 13 bases between them. Germline values: CDR1 KGHSH, CDR2 LQKENI. This CDR3 contains 15 residues. The CDR3 sequence is CASSPSGVFNYGYTF. The CDR3 DNA follows: TGTGCCAGCTCACCCTCGGGAGTCTTCAACTATGGCTACACCTTC.